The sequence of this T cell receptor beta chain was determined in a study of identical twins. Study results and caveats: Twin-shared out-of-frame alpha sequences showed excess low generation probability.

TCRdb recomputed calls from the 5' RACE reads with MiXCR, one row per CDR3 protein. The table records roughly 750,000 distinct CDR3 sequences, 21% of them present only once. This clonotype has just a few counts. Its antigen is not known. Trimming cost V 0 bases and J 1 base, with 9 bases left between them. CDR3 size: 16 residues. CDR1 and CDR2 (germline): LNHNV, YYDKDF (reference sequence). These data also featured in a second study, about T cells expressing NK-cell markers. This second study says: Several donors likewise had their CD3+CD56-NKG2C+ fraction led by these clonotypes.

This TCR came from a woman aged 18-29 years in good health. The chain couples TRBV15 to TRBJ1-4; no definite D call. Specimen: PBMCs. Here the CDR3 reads CATSRDPLGTNEKLFF. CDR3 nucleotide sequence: TGTGCCACCAGCAGAGATCCCCTGGGAACTAATGAAAAACTGTTTTTT.